These 20 T cell receptor beta chains were sequenced from one sample in a study of shared clonotypes between healthy human individuals (dated by TCRdb to 2020 to 2022). Libraries were constructed by the immunoSEQ multiplex PCR assay. Entries here come from immuneACCESS through TCRdb and include only in-frame sequences with V and J called. Some clones fail to appear in such tables; in the studies checked, an unresolved V gene covers under half of the shortfall, and the cause of the remainder is unknown. Present in this sample are 300,000 or so clones, 74% of which were seen just once. The ten largest clones represent approximately 10% of the sample. The sequenced material came from memory CD4+ T cells sorted from blood. The cell subset or site label here, explained by the study, means: CD45RA-negative fraction. The receptors shown here come from a man aged 25 to 45 in good health.

For the CDR3, the DNA is TGCAGCGTTGAAGTTGGGCGATACGAGCAGTACTTC. Its translation is CSVEVGRYEQYF. This chain joins TRBV29-1 and TRBJ2-7, with D unclear. This CDR3 comprises 12 residues. V lost 1 base, J lost 4 bases, and 8 bases lay in between. Germline lookup yields CDR1 SQVTM and CDR2 ANQGSEA.

The V gene is TRBV5-5, the J gene TRBJ1-2, with 7 bases matching TRBD1. This CDR3 region has 13 residues. V lost 6 bases and J lost 5; bases outside the gene matches: 7. The germline V gene has CDR1 SGHKS and CDR2 YYEKEE (reference sequence). The CDR3 protein is CASTLQGPYGYTF. As DNA, the CDR3 is TGTGCCAGCACCCTACAGGGGCCATATGGCTACACCTTC.

This chain links TRBV10-3 with TRBJ1-4, with TRBD1 as a possible D gene (5 bases). CDR3 length equals 13 residues. Germline loops: CDR1 ENHRY, CDR2 SYGVKD. Trimming removed 8 bases from V and 6 bases from J, with 13 bases in between. The chain's CDR3 is CAIGSGRDEKLFF. The CDR3 coding sequence is TGTGCCATCGGCTCGGGACGGGATGAAAAACTGTTTTTT.

In this sample, this clone turned up once. This chain uses TRBV28 with TRBJ2-1; D is ambiguous. There are 12 residues in the CDR3. Trimming removed 2 bases at V and 7 bases at J, with 6 bases between. The germline CDR1 and CDR2 sequences are MDHEN and SYDVKM. The CDR3, as DNA: TGTGCCAGCAGTTTAAATCAGAATGAGCAGTTCTTC. This translates into CASSLNQNEQFF. Full variable domain (remainder filled in from reference TRBV28 and TRBJ2-1): DVKVTQSSRYLVKRTGEKVFLECVQDMDHENMFWYRQDPGLGLRLIYFSYDVKMKEKGDIPEGYSVSREKKERFSLILESASTNQTSMYLCASSLNQNEQFFGPGTRLTVL.

V and J are TRBV7-3 and TRBJ2-3; 7 bases are shared with TRBD2. The CDR3 totals 14 residues. The V and J ends lost 2 bases and 12 bases, in that order; junction bases with no gene match: 11. Germline assignment: CDR1 SGHTA and CDR2 FQGTGA. Written as DNA, the CDR3 is TGTGCCAGCAGCTTACGGCGGGAGCACCCAATTCAGTATTTT. Translated, it gives CASSLRREHPIQYF.

This clone was detected many times. The chain has TRBV6-1 and TRBJ2-1; 12 nucleotides match TRBD2. The CDR3 loop spans 17 amino acids. V was clipped by 1 base and J by 6 bases; unmatched bases: 7. Germline V lookup: CDR1 MNHNS, CDR2 SASEGT. In nucleotides, the CDR3 is TGTGCCAGCAGTGAAGGGTCTAGCGGGAGGGCCATCAATGAGCAGTTCTTC. This translates into CASSEGSSGRAINEQFF.

The chain uses TRBV7-6 and TRBJ2-2, with unresolved D. The CDR3 consists of 14 residues. CDR1 SGHVS and CDR2 FNYEAQ come from the germline V gene. V was shortened by 0 bases and J by 2 bases, with 4 bases between the two germline ends. In nucleotides, the CDR3 is TGTGCCAGCAGCTTAGCCGGAAACACCGGGGAGCTGTTTTTT. It translates to CASSLAGNTGELFF.

This clone appeared a single time. Here the CDR3 reads CASSPRSAGQANTGELFF. CDR3 coding DNA: TGTGCCAGCTCACCTCGATCTGCGGGACAGGCGAACACCGGGGAGCTGTTTTTT. This sequence joins TRBV18 and TRBJ2-2, with 8 bases identical to TRBD1. The CDR3 consists of 18 residues. Looked up from germline, CDR1 is KGHSH and CDR2 is LQKENI. V lost 3 bases to trimming and J lost 0 bases; unmatched junction nucleotides: 9.

This clone was detected a few times. V and J are TRBV20-1 and TRBJ1-2; D not certain. The CDR3 loop spans 11 amino acids. CDR1 DFQATT and CDR2 SNEGSKA come from the germline V gene (reference sequence). Trimming took off 4 bases at V and 1 base at J, with 4 bases between the two ends. The CDR3 bases are TGCAGTGCTACAGATAACTATGGCTACACCTTC. Encoded protein: CSATDNYGYTF.

J is TRBJ1-2 and V is TRBV4-3, with D possibly being TRBD1 (6 bases). Germline V gives CDR1 LGHNA, CDR2 YSLEER. The CDR3 contains 13 residues. V was cut by 0 bases and J by 6 bases, with 8 bases left in between. The CDR3 spells CASSQDGTHGYTF. The CDR3 DNA reads as TGCGCCAGCAGCCAAGATGGGACACATGGCTACACCTTC.

The chain links TRBV5-6 to TRBJ2-2; D uncertain. Germline V gene lookup returns CDR1 SGHDT and CDR2 YYEEEE. Deletions cut 0 bases from V and 0 bases from J, with 9 bases between. The CDR3 sequence is 16 residues long. CDR3 in DNA: TGTGCCAGCAGCTTGGAAACCTACGCGAACACCGGGGAGCTGTTTTTT. Encoded protein: CASSLETYANTGELFF.

Notes on this clone: The sample contains more than one DNA sequence encoding this CDR3. The CDR3 region has the DNA TGTGCCAGCAGTTCTAATGAAAAACTGTTTTTT. It yields the protein CASSSNEKLFF. This chain joins TRBV28 and TRBJ1-4; no reliable D call. The CDR3 covers 11 residues. Trimming stripped 4 bases from V and 3 bases from J, with 0 bases between. In germline, CDR1 is MDHEN, CDR2 SYDVKM.

This clone has a count of ten or more. The J gene is TRBJ1-4, the V gene TRBV11-2; D ambiguous. The germline V and J ends were trimmed by 1 base and 4 bases, with 10 bases remaining between them. The CDR3 spans 15 residues. Germline V gene sequence: CDR1 SGHAT, CDR2 FQNNGV. CDR3 region: CASSLVRFGNEKLFF. The CDR3, as DNA: TGTGCCAGCAGCTTAGTGAGGTTCGGTAATGAAAAACTGTTTTTT.

V gene TRBV18 combines with J gene TRBJ1-1; TRBD1 agrees at 7 bases. From germline, CDR1 is KGHSH and CDR2 LQKENI. Trimming cost V 7 bases and J 1 base; bases outside gene matches: 15. The CDR3 is made up of 17 amino acids. The CDR3 protein is CASWGSTGIFENTEAFF. In DNA form, the CDR3 reads TGTGCCAGCTGGGGTTCGACAGGGATTTTTGAGAACACTGAAGCTTTCTTT. Full variable domain (missing parts from reference TRBV18 and TRBJ1-1): NAGVMQNPRHLVRRRGQEARLRCSPMKGHSHVYWYRQLPEEGLKFMVYLQKENIIDESGMPKERFSAEFPKEGPSILRIQQVVRGDSAAYFCASWGSTGIFENTEAFFGQGTRLTVV.

The sample holds a few counts of this clone. The chain combines TRBV28 with TRBJ1-1; the D is unclear. V dropped 3 bases and J dropped 1 base, with 9 bases sitting between them. Germline CDR1 reads MDHEN; CDR2 reads SYDVKM. The CDR3 length is 14 residues. This chain's CDR3 is CASSFGPTNTEAFF. DNA of the CDR3: TGTGCCAGCAGTTTCGGCCCGACGAACACTGAAGCTTTCTTT. Looking up the rest from reference TRBV28 and TRBJ1-1 gives the full variable domain: DVKVTQSSRYLVKRTGEKVFLECVQDMDHENMFWYRQDPGLGLRLIYFSYDVKMKEKGDIPEGYSVSREKKERFSLILESASTNQTSMYLCASSFGPTNTEAFFGQGTRLTVV.

J is TRBJ2-5 and V is TRBV11-2, with a weak D call TRBD1 (6 bases). The CDR3 is 15 residues long. The V end lost 4 bases, the J end lost 6 bases, and 18 bases lay between the germline ends. CDR1 and CDR2 (germline): SGHAT, FQNNGV. The DNA for the CDR3 is TGTGCCAGCAGCTCCCAAGGTGGCAGGGGAAAGACCCAGTACTTC. This translates into CASSSQGGRGKTQYF.

V usage is TRBV7-2 and J usage is TRBJ2-5, with D perhaps matching TRBD2 (6 bases). Germline CDR1 and CDR2: SGHTA and FQGNSA. Trimming shortened V by 7 bases and J by 3 bases, and 12 bases separated the two germline ends. This CDR3 contains 13 residues. The CDR3, as DNA: TGTGCCAGCAACGACCGGGGGAAAGAGACCCAGTACTTC. This translates into CASNDRGKETQYF.

V usage is TRBV2 and J usage is TRBJ2-1, with D hard to call. Germline V lookup: CDR1 SNHLY, CDR2 FYNNEI. With 4 bases removed from V and 0 bases from J, the gap between germline ends came to 7 bases. The CDR3 extends over 14 amino acids. CDR3 loop: CASSARSSYNEQFF. The CDR3 DNA reads as TGTGCCAGCAGTGCCCGGAGCTCCTACAATGAGCAGTTCTTC.

As regards this clone: This same CDR3 is encoded by further DNA sequences in the sample. The rearrangement joins TRBV25-1 to TRBJ1-2, with 7 bases identical to TRBD1. Germline V gene lookup returns CDR1 MGHDK and CDR2 SYGVNS. The CDR3 has 18 amino acids. The V and J ends lost 4 bases and 6 bases, in that order; junction bases with no gene match: 20. This CDR3 reads CASSGLGQALESYHGYTF. CDR3 nucleotides: TGTGCCAGCAGTGGTCTCGGACAGGCCTTGGAAAGCTATCATGGCTACACCTTC.

The chain is built from TRBV9 and TRBJ2-2; D is perhaps TRBD1 (7 bases). From germline, CDR1 is SGDLS and CDR2 YYNGEE. The CDR3 length is 16 residues. V lost 3 bases to trimming and J lost 7 bases, with 19 bases between them. The CDR3 DNA reads TGTGCCAGCAGCGAGGAGACAGGGACTGTTTTCGGGGAGCTGTTTTTT. It encodes CASSEETGTVFGELFF. Looking up the rest from reference TRBV9 and TRBJ2-2 gives the full variable domain: DSGVTQTPKHLITATGQRVTLRCSPRSGDLSVYWYQQSLDQGLQFLIQYYNGEERAKGNILERFSAQQFPDLHSELNLSSLELGDSALYFCASSEETGTVFGELFFGEGSRLTVL.